A selection of T cell receptor beta chains follows, all from one sample in a study of blood T cell repertoires in COVID-19. Measured with immunoSEQ multiplex PCR; TCRdb has only the in-frame clones, and not every one. The sample holds approximately 96,000 clones, nearly 90% seen once. Input material: peripheral blood. These receptors were collected from a woman over 75 with acute or convalescent COVID-19. The conserved cysteine and the conserved F or W are not part of the CDR3 here. Fields, in order: CDR3 protein, J gene, V gene, CDR3 length.

CDR3: ASSLPGTGSGGYT
J: TRBJ1-2
V: TRBV28
length: 13

CDR3: ASPKRVGAREADTQY
J: TRBJ2-3
V: TRBV21-1
length: 15

CDR3: ASSYSGTAYEQY
J: TRBJ2-7
V: TRBV5-8
length: 12

CDR3: AISEGATEAF
J: TRBJ1-1
V: TRBV10-3
length: 10

CDR3: ASSQTGDYGTDTQY
J: TRBJ2-3
V: TRBV4-1
length: 14

CDR3: ASSVTGEYNEQF
J: TRBJ2-1
V: TRBV5-1
length: 12

CDR3: ASGLLTSGRGADTQY
J: TRBJ2-3
V: TRBV28
length: 15

CDR3: ASSENVAGYYNEQF
J: TRBJ2-1
V: TRBV7-3
length: 14

CDR3: ASSLGPGNNQPQH
J: TRBJ1-5
V: TRBV5-1
length: 13

CDR3: ASSYRTGGFQETQY
J: TRBJ2-5
V: TRBV6-5
length: 14

CDR3: ASSQVWGAGTGFQPQH
J: TRBJ1-5
V: TRBV4-1
length: 16

CDR3: AWTSGGADTQY
J: TRBJ2-3
V: TRBV30
length: 11

CDR3: ASSTRQGRGTSNQPQH
J: TRBJ1-5
V: TRBV19
length: 16

CDR3: ASSPLGRGDNQPQH
J: TRBJ1-5
V: TRBV28
length: 14

CDR3: SGEQGSGYT
J: TRBJ1-2
V: TRBV29-1
length: 9

CDR3: ASSFAAGRTNSPLH
J: TRBJ1-6
V: TRBV28
length: 14

CDR3: ASSIRQGASYEQY
J: TRBJ2-7
V: TRBV19
length: 13

CDR3: ASSSTGTIMARGYT
J: TRBJ1-2
V: TRBV7-2
length: 14

CDR3: ASSLRGGATNEKLF
J: TRBJ1-4
V: TRBV19
length: 14

CDR3: ASSLVPSSTDTQY
J: TRBJ2-3
V: TRBV28
length: 13

CDR3: ASSEGLPTDTQY
J: TRBJ2-3
V: TRBV5-1
length: 12

CDR3: ASRGAWEKLF
J: TRBJ1-4
V: TRBV2
length: 10

CDR3: ASSLPGGAEGYT
J: TRBJ1-2
V: TRBV5-6
length: 12

CDR3: ASSPRGPRYGYT
J: TRBJ1-2
V: TRBV27
length: 12

CDR3: ASSIGLAGGIDTQY
J: TRBJ2-3
V: TRBV19
length: 14

CDR3: ASTPARGQSFNYGYT
J: TRBJ1-2
V: TRBV19
length: 15

CDR3: ASSFSAYRQGTVGVGQPQH
J: TRBJ1-5
V: TRBV28
length: 19

CDR3: ASRTTLSGNTIY
J: TRBJ1-3
V: TRBV6-5
length: 12

CDR3: ASSLTINGEKLF
J: TRBJ1-4
V: TRBV7-2
length: 12

CDR3: ASTRQPQH
J: TRBJ1-5
V: TRBV9
length: 8

CDR3: ASGPWSGSSNEQY
J: TRBJ2-7
V: TRBV6-5
length: 13

CDR3: ASSESLTAYEQY
J: TRBJ2-7
V: TRBV7-9
length: 12

CDR3: ASSPSGSAREQY
J: TRBJ2-7
V: TRBV5-1
length: 12

CDR3: ASSRDRVPGNTIY
J: TRBJ1-3
V: TRBV7-2
length: 13

CDR3: ASSRSGGRVYEQY
J: TRBJ2-7
V: TRBV11-1
length: 13

CDR3: ASSEPLGGRGTEAF
J: TRBJ1-1
V: TRBV9
length: 14

CDR3: ASSELREGENIQY
J: TRBJ2-4
V: TRBV2
length: 13

CDR3: ASSRLGQGNQPQH
J: TRBJ1-5
V: TRBV18
length: 13

CDR3: ASSPRQGYDYEQY
J: TRBJ2-7
V: TRBV5-5
length: 13

CDR3: ASSYPARDTQY
J: TRBJ2-3
V: TRBV6-2/TRBV6-3
length: 11

CDR3: ASSSPPDRGYQNIQY
J: TRBJ2-4
V: TRBV19
length: 15

CDR3: ASSLEPERQNTEAF
J: TRBJ1-1
V: TRBV27
length: 14

CDR3: ASSLGTEINQPQH
J: TRBJ1-5
V: TRBV28
length: 13

CDR3: ASSPFSGSTDTQY
J: TRBJ2-3
V: TRBV27
length: 13

CDR3: ASSVDRDYGETQY
J: TRBJ2-5
V: TRBV9
length: 13

CDR3: ASSVSGMGEQY
J: TRBJ2-7
V: TRBV9
length: 11

CDR3: ASSASGGAPNEQF
J: TRBJ2-1
V: TRBV9
length: 13

CDR3: ASRVQGNYGYT
J: TRBJ1-2
V: TRBV28
length: 11

CDR3: ASRPFGVNNQPQH
J: TRBJ1-5
V: TRBV6-5
length: 13

CDR3: ASSPGLSTIY
J: TRBJ1-3
V: TRBV6-5
length: 10

CDR3: ASSISRSAEAF
J: TRBJ1-1
V: TRBV19
length: 11

CDR3: ASSPWTGGDGYT
J: TRBJ1-2
V: TRBV11-2
length: 12

CDR3: ASSPPGLAGAPEQF
J: TRBJ2-1
V: TRBV28
length: 14

CDR3: ASSKQRSNEQF
J: TRBJ2-1
V: TRBV7-2
length: 11